What follows is one T cell receptor (beta chain) and its context. Clones were read by immunoSEQ multiplex PCR, and TCRdb kept only the in-frame ones, dropping some. The sample carries about 80,000 clones, over 80% recorded once. This sample was included in a study of T cell clones after liver transplantation. In the study overall: TCRbeta sequencing after a pre-transplant mixed lymphocyte reaction identified graft-donor-reactive clones, later tracked in post-transplant blood. Without induction therapy, subjects received standard immunosuppression until 12-24 months post-transplant.

Trimming removed 6 bases at V and 8 bases at J, with 13 bases between. The germline V gene has CDR1 MNHNY and CDR2 SVGAGI (reference sequence). The CDR3 consists of 12 residues. This chain uses TRBV6-6 with TRBJ1-1; D is unclear. The source was CD4+ T cells from blood, collected around 45 months after liver transplant. The source is a human patient who received a liver transplant. The T cells may come from the graft donor. CDR3: CASRVSTAEAFF. CDR3 nucleotides: TGTGCCAGCAGGGTGTCGACGGCCGAAGCTTTCTTT.